This entry lists 31 T cell receptor beta chains sequenced from one sample in a study of response to subunit inactivated influenza vaccine. Each CDR3 protein is one row after TCRdb ran MiXCR on the RT-PCR reads. The data contain about 650,000 distinct CDR3 sequences, approximately 15% of them seen just once; the ten biggest clones take up roughly 7.6%. The starting material was PBMCs from blood, obtained 14 to 15 days before vaccination. Source of these receptors: a man aged 45 to 65 who received an inactivated influenza vaccine.

The chain links TRBV10-2 to TRBJ2-7; D remains unclear. V lost 0 bases, J lost 0 bases, and 9 bases lay in between. The germline V gene encodes CDR1 WSHSY and CDR2 SAAADI. The CDR3 runs to 15 residues. CDR3 amino acids: CASSESTVSSYEQYF. CDR3 bases: TGCGCCAGCAGTGAGTCGACGGTTAGCTCCTACGAGCAGTACTTC.

This sequence joins TRBV6-2 or TRBV6-3 and TRBJ2-5; TRBD1 agrees at 8 bases. The CDR3 is 15 amino acids. V lost 6 bases, J lost 2 bases, and 8 bases stayed unmatched. Germline V gene sequence: CDR1 MNHEY, CDR2 SVGEGT. CDR3 coding DNA: TGTGCCAGCAGCAACGACAGGGGTCAACAAGAGACCCAGTACTTC. It translates to CASSNDRGQQETQYF.

This sequence joins TRBV3-1 and TRBJ1-1; no firm D call. V was cut by 4 bases and J by 3 bases, with 9 bases left in between. CDR1 and CDR2 (germline): LGHDT, YNNKEL (reference sequence). This CDR3 spans 13 amino acids. CDR3 residues: CASSRRPDTEAFF. As DNA, the CDR3 is TGTGCCAGCAGCCGGCGTCCCGACACTGAAGCTTTCTTT. Complete variable domain (other parts from reference TRBV3-1 and TRBJ1-1): DTAVSQTPKYLVTQMGNDKSIKCEQNLGHDTMYWYKQDSKKFLKIMFSYNNKELIINETVPNRFSPKSPDKAHLNLHINSLELGDSAVYFCASSRRPDTEAFFGQGTRLTVV.

This clonotype occurred many times. The V and J genes are TRBV7-9 and TRBJ2-7; weak D call: TRBD2 (5 bases). Looked up from germline, CDR1 is SEHNR and CDR2 is FQNEAQ (reference sequence). CDR3 length: 14 residues. V was clipped by 0 bases and J by 2 bases, with 8 bases between them. The CDR3 is CASSLAGLTYEQYF. In DNA form, the CDR3 reads TGTGCCAGCAGCTTAGCAGGACTGACCTACGAGCAGTACTTC.

This clonotype was seen a few times. The chain employs TRBV6-1 and TRBJ2-6, with D hard to call. CDR1 and CDR2 from the germline V gene are MNHNS and SASEGT. The CDR3 covers 16 residues. V lost 0 bases and J lost 0, with 6 bases in between. As DNA, the CDR3 is TGTGCCAGCAGTGAAGCGCAGGTCTCTGGGGCCAACGTCCTGACTTTC. Amino acid sequence: CASSEAQVSGANVLTF.

The chain uses TRBV10-2 and TRBJ2-7; no reliable D call. The CDR3 is 16 residues long. The germline V gene has CDR1 WSHSY and CDR2 SAAADI. V dropped 4 bases and J dropped 0 bases, with 16 bases sitting between them. The CDR3 nucleotides read TGCGCCAGCAGTGCGATTAGGACCCCCTTCTCCTACGAGCAGTACTTC. It codes for CASSAIRTPFSYEQYF.

This clonotype was seen a few times. The V call is TRBV20-1, the J call TRBJ1-1; possible D gene TRBD1, 6 bases. Trimming shortened V by 5 bases and J by 0 bases, and 13 bases separated the two germline ends. This CDR3 comprises 14 residues. Germline V gives CDR1 DFQATT, CDR2 SNEGSKA (reference sequence). The CDR3 loop is CSAFSTGLNTEAFF. The CDR3 region has the DNA TGCAGTGCTTTCTCGACAGGACTGAACACTGAAGCTTTCTTT.

This clonotype was observed a handful of times. This CDR3 reads CASNPDRVNTEAFF. CDR3 in DNA: TGTGCCAGCAATCCCGACAGAGTGAACACTGAAGCTTTCTTT. The chain joins TRBV6-1 to TRBJ1-1; D possibly corresponds to TRBD1 (5 bases). The CDR3 runs 14 residues. V gave up 7 bases and J gave up 0 bases, with 12 bases separating them. The germline V gene encodes CDR1 MNHNS and CDR2 SASEGT.

The chain recombines TRBV10-3 with TRBJ2-1; the D gene is possibly TRBD2 (5 bases). The CDR3 extends over 16 amino acids. CDR1 and CDR2 (germline): ENHRY, SYGVKD. V was clipped by 2 bases and J by 5 bases, with 16 bases between them. This CDR3 is CAISEMEDRVDNEQFF. The CDR3 bases are TGTGCCATCAGTGAGATGGAGGACCGTGTTGACAATGAGCAGTTCTTC.

This clonotype was observed a few times. The V call is TRBV18, the J call TRBJ1-5; the D gene is possibly TRBD1 (5 bases). The CDR3 is 14 amino acids. Germline V lookup: CDR1 KGHSH, CDR2 LQKENI. V lost 3 bases to trimming and J lost 2 bases, with 8 bases between them. The CDR3 is CASSPPGGNQPQHF. CDR3 in DNA: TGTGCCAGCTCACCTCCGGGGGGCAATCAGCCCCAGCATTTT. Combining the CDR3 with reference TRBV18 and TRBJ1-5 gives the whole variable domain NAGVMQNPRHLVRRRGQEARLRCSPMKGHSHVYWYRQLPEEGLKFMVYLQKENIIDESGMPKERFSAEFPKEGPSILRIQQVVRGDSAAYFCASSPPGGNQPQHFGDGTRLSIL.

V usage is TRBV4-1 and J usage is TRBJ1-1; D is ambiguous. V was clipped by 2 bases and J by 1 base, with 14 bases between them. The CDR3 has 16 amino acids. CDR1 is MGHRA and CDR2 is YSYEKL in the germline V gene. The CDR3 sequence: CASSQPTRRKNTEAFF. Here the CDR3 DNA reads TGCGCCAGCAGCCAACCCACCCGTAGAAAGAACACTGAAGCTTTCTTT.

This clonotype was seen a few times. The chain links TRBV5-6 to TRBJ2-1; maybe TRBD2 (6 bases). V shed 3 bases and J shed 7 bases, with 11 bases lying between them. The V gene's germline CDR1 is SGHDT and CDR2 YYEEEE. The CDR3 is 13 amino acids. DNA for the CDR3: TGTGCCAGCAGCTCCCCGACTAGGAATGAGCAGTTCTTC. Translation: CASSSPTRNEQFF.

In its sample, this clonotype was seen a few times. This chain uses TRBV6-2 or TRBV6-3 with TRBJ2-7, with a weak D call TRBD1 (6 bases). Germline CDR1 is MNHEY and CDR2 is SVGEGT. The V end was cut by 4 bases, the J end by 0 bases, with 19 bases between. The CDR3 length is 17 residues. The CDR3 nucleotides are TGTGCCAGCAGTTCCCACCTTGGGGGCACTTACTCCTACGAGCAGTACTTC. It specifies CASSSHLGGTYSYEQYF.

The rearrangement joins TRBV24-1 to TRBJ2-2, with D unclear. V lost 0 bases and J lost 4, with 5 bases in between. The CDR3 length is 14 residues. From germline, CDR1 is KGHDR and CDR2 SFDVKD. CDR3 sequence: CATSDLPSTGELFF. The CDR3 DNA sequence: TGTGCCACCAGTGATTTGCCGAGCACCGGGGAGCTGTTTTTT.

This clonotype showed up just a few times. The chain couples TRBV27 to TRBJ2-7; perhaps TRBD2 as D (5 bases). Germline V gene data show CDR1 as MNHEY and CDR2 as SMNVEV (reference sequence). This CDR3 is built from 15 residues. V dropped 2 bases and J dropped 1 base, with 12 bases sitting between them. The CDR3 DNA reads TGTGCCAGCAGTTTACGGCGGGTCCCTTCCTACGAGCAGTACTTC. It translates to CASSLRRVPSYEQYF.

Ten or more counts support this clonotype. The V call is TRBV7-9, the J call TRBJ2-1; D not resolved. The V and J ends lost 7 bases and 3 bases respectively, with 16 bases between them. Germline V gives CDR1 SEHNR, CDR2 FQNEAQ (reference sequence). The CDR3 is 15 amino acids. The CDR3, as DNA: TGTGCCAGCACTTCGACCGGGCCCCACTACAATGAGCAGTTCTTC. Its protein product is CASTSTGPHYNEQFF.

The genes are TRBV10-3 and TRBJ2-3; a possible D gene is TRBD2 (6 bases). CDR3 length: 13 residues. Trimming removed 2 bases from V and 14 bases from J, with 17 bases in between. CDR1 and CDR2 from the germline V gene are ENHRY and SYGVKD. The CDR3 spells CAISELWTMTPYF. The CDR3 nucleotides are TGTGCCATCAGTGAGCTGTGGACTATGACCCCGTATTTT.

This clonotype was counted a few times. The chain couples TRBV11-1 to TRBJ2-3, with D maybe TRBD2 (6 bases). The CDR3 is made up of 18 amino acids. Germline assignment: CDR1 SGHAT and CDR2 FQDESV (reference sequence). Trimming stripped 3 bases from V and 3 bases from J, with 22 bases between. This chain's CDR3 is CASSFSRGQAMQTDTQYF. The CDR3 DNA is TGTGCCAGCAGCTTTTCGCGGGGCCAGGCAATGCAGACAGATACGCAGTATTTT.

The sample holds a few counts of this clonotype. The gene calls are TRBV20-1 and TRBJ1-2; maybe TRBD1 (5 bases). The CDR3 is 14 amino acids. CDR1 is DFQATT, CDR2 SNEGSKA, per germline (reference sequence). Trimming pared 3 bases from V and 1 base from J, leaving 12 bases between. The CDR3 loop is CSASFQGLNYGYTF. For the CDR3, the DNA is TGCAGTGCTAGCTTTCAGGGACTTAACTATGGCTACACCTTC.

A few counts support this clonotype. V usage is TRBV4-2 and J usage is TRBJ1-1; tentative D call: TRBD1 (5 bases). This CDR3 comprises 15 residues. The germline gives CDR1 LGHNA, CDR2 YNFKEQ. V gave up 0 bases and J gave up 6 bases, with 14 bases separating them. The CDR3 spells CASSQDSQGWAEAFF. DNA for the CDR3: TGTGCCAGCAGCCAAGATAGCCAGGGATGGGCTGAAGCTTTCTTT.

This clonotype was seen more than once but under ten times. This sequence joins TRBV5-1 and TRBJ2-1; a weak D match, TRBD2 (5 bases). The CDR3 spans 16 residues. Trimming shortened V by 6 bases and J by 6 bases, and 22 bases separated the two germline ends. Germline V gene sequence: CDR1 SGHRS, CDR2 YFSETQ. The CDR3 spells CASTKLSGLGLNEQFF. The CDR3 region has the DNA TGCGCCAGCACCAAATTATCCGGGCTCGGACTCAATGAGCAGTTCTTC.

This clonotype was counted ten times or more. This chain connects TRBV3-1 to TRBJ2-4; 8 bases align to TRBD1. V lost 4 bases, J lost 0 bases, and 5 bases stayed unmatched. The CDR3 sequence is 16 residues long. Per germline, CDR1 LGHDT and CDR2 YNNKEL (reference sequence). The CDR3 here is CASSLSRGLAKNIQYF. The CDR3 nucleotides are TGTGCCAGCAGCCTCAGCAGGGGGCTAGCCAAAAACATTCAGTACTTC.

V gene TRBV20-1 combines with J gene TRBJ2-3; 8 bases fit TRBD2. CDR3 size: 16 residues. Per the germline V gene, CDR1 is DFQATT and CDR2 is SNEGSKA (reference sequence). V gave up 6 bases and J gave up 1 base; unmatched junction bases: 12. CDR3 sequence reads: CSADYRGAGGTDTQYF. The CDR3 DNA reads TGCAGTGCGGATTACCGGGGAGCGGGGGGCACAGATACGCAGTATTTT.

This clonotype was seen at least ten times. A read error may produce the germline difference seen at one junction end. V gene TRBV7-2 combines with J gene TRBJ1-5; weak D call: TRBD1 (5 bases). Germline V gene lookup returns CDR1 SGHTA and CDR2 FQGNSA. This CDR3 comprises 15 residues. This CDR3 is CASSLVGGSNQPQHF. DNA of the CDR3: TGTGCCAGCAGTTTAGTGGGGGGTAGCAATCAGCCCCAGCATTTT.

The chain has TRBV3-1 and TRBJ2-1; 8 bases line up with TRBD2. The germline V gene has CDR1 LGHDT and CDR2 YNNKEL (reference sequence). The CDR3 covers 17 residues. With V trimmed by 5 bases and J by 2 bases, 11 bases remained unmatched. CDR3 residues: CASSSQTLAGPYNEQFF. The CDR3 DNA sequence: TGTGCCAGCAGCTCACAGACTTTAGCGGGGCCCTACAATGAGCAGTTCTTC.

This rearrangement joins TRBV20-1 to TRBJ2-5; TRBD2 aligns across 8 bases. This CDR3 contains 16 residues. The germline gives CDR1 DFQATT, CDR2 SNEGSKA (reference sequence). The J segment lost 5 bases and the V segment lost 0 bases, leaving 11 bases of the junction unmatched. The CDR3 DNA reads as TGCAGTGCTAGAGATGGTGGGGGAGCGGGAGCGGAGACCCAGTACTTC. Translation: CSARDGGGAGAETQYF.

This chain links TRBV7-9 with TRBJ2-5, with D tentatively TRBD1 or TRBD2 (6 bases each). V shed 1 base and J shed 4 bases, with 13 bases lying between them. The CDR3 totals 15 residues. The germline CDR1 and CDR2 sequences are SEHNR and FQNEAQ (reference sequence). CDR3 sequence: CASSLEGGHGETQYF. The CDR3 DNA reads as TGTGCCAGCAGCTTAGAGGGGGGTCATGGAGAGACCCAGTACTTC.

The rearrangement uses TRBV6-2 or TRBV6-3 and TRBJ2-1; unclear D gene. V lost 6 bases and J lost 3, with 9 bases in between. The CDR3 is 13 amino acids. Germline loops: CDR1 MNHEY, CDR2 SVGEGT. CDR3: CASRQTDYNEQFF. In DNA form, the CDR3 reads TGTGCCAGCAGGCAGACGGACTACAATGAGCAGTTCTTC.

This clonotype was observed once. This chain links TRBV30 with TRBJ1-6; TRBD1 matches 8 bases. Germline assignment: CDR1 GTSNPN and CDR2 SVGIG (reference sequence). The CDR3 length is 15 residues. The ends lost 4 bases at V and 7 bases at J; junction bases unmatched: 9. CDR3 in amino acids: CAWTHQGAGNSPLHF. The CDR3 DNA reads TGTGCCTGGACCCACCAGGGGGCAGGGAATTCACCCCTCCACTTT.

This clonotype was picked up a small number of times. V usage is TRBV2 and J usage is TRBJ2-2; TRBD1 matches at 7 bases. CDR3 length: 14 residues. The V gene end was trimmed by 8 bases and the J gene end by 3 bases; junction bases not matched to a gene: 6. Germline CDR1 SNHLY, CDR2 FYNNEI. The CDR3 here is CASRGQTDTGELFF. CDR3 nucleotide sequence: TGTGCCAGCCGGGGACAGACGGACACCGGGGAGCTGTTTTTT.

This clonotype was seen many times. The chain links TRBV4-2 to TRBJ1-5; D unclear. This CDR3 region has 14 residues. The V end was cut by 0 bases, the J end by 2 bases, with 5 bases between. The germline V gene has CDR1 LGHNA and CDR2 YNFKEQ. The CDR3 coding sequence is TGTGCCAGCAGCCAAGACGGACGCAATCAGCCCCAGCATTTT. This sequence encodes CASSQDGRNQPQHF.